The 15 T cell receptor beta chains below all came from one sample that was sequenced in a study of tumor-infiltrating lymphocytes in primary liver carcinoma. Co-extracting RNA and DNA was done with about 20-34 mg of unsorted bulk tissue as input. Synthesis of TCR beta cDNA was carried out from about 540 ng total RNA with a constant-region primer. Libraries covering TCR beta were generated through three nested multiplex PCR rounds (using a slightly modified ARM-PCR). Investigators reported that the first two PCR rounds, at roughly 11 cycles each, used TRBV1-TRBV30 forward primers with a C-beta reverse primer. From the multiplex PCR reads, TCRdb called clonotypes with MiXCR, one entry per CDR3 protein. This table holds under 25,000 distinct CDR3 sequences, about 74% found once. Sequenced sample: liver tumor tissue from sampling region 5. Subset indicated: tumor region T5, tumor centre. Source of these receptors: a woman aged 25 to 45 with primary liver carcinoma and hepatitis B virus infection.

Turning to this clonotype: One end of the junction is discordant with germline, which a read error may explain. The CDR3 region has the DNA TGTGCCACCACTGTTAGCCAGGGAGGTTTAAATGAGCAGTTGTTC. This codes for CATTVSQGGLNEQLF. The chain uses TRBV28 and TRBJ2-1; perhaps TRBD2 as D (6 bases). Germline CDR1 is MDHEN and CDR2 is SYDVKM. This CDR3 is built from 15 residues.

This clonotype was seen many times. One end of the junction varies from germline; a read error may be responsible. This chain uses TRBV7-9 with TRBJ2-7; perhaps TRBD1 as D (5 bases). Germline V lookup: CDR1 SEHNR, CDR2 FQNEAQ (reference sequence). The CDR3 consists of 19 residues. CDR3 DNA sequence: TGTGCCAGCAGCCCCGGAATAGGGGCCCGTCGAGGCCATATCTACGGGCAGTACTTC. This translates into CASSPGIGARRGHIYGQYF.

The rearrangement links TRBV11-2 to TRBJ1-6; D perhaps matches TRBD1 (6 bases). CDR1 is SGHAT, CDR2 FQNNGV, per germline. The V and J ends lost 8 bases and 6 bases respectively, with 17 bases between them. The CDR3 covers 15 residues. The DNA of the CDR3 is TGTGCCAGCCCCATCACCCAGGGGACTAATTCACCCCTCCACTTT. Translating gives CASPITQGTNSPLHF.

As regards this clonotype: At one end, the junction sequence differs from germline, possibly due to a read error. The CDR3 protein is CASSQEVQGCYDYTF. In nucleotides, the CDR3 is TGTGCCAGCAGTCAAGAGGTGCAGGGATGCTATGACTACACATTC. J is TRBJ1-2 and V is TRBV4-2; possible D gene TRBD1, 5 bases. CDR1 and CDR2 (germline): LGHNA, YNFKEQ. The CDR3 is 15 residues long.

About this clonotype itself: Likely a read error: the CDR3 ends without its conserved phenylalanine or tryptophan. V usage is TRBV11-2 and J usage is TRBJ2-2; D remains unclear. This CDR3 is 16 amino acids long. Germline CDR1 is SGHAT and CDR2 is FQNNGV. CDR3 in amino acids: CAISPDPQLDTGELFS. The CDR3 DNA follows: TGTGCCATCAGCCCCGATCCCCAATTGGACACCGGGGAGCTGTTTTCT.

With respect to this clonotype: One end of the junction fails to match germline, which may point to a read error. The V gene is TRBV7-8, the J gene TRBJ2-7; a weak D match, TRBD2 (5 bases). Looked up from germline, CDR1 is SGHVS and CDR2 is FQNEAQ. The CDR3 consists of 11 residues. CDR3 bases: TGTGCCAGCAGCGACTACTACGAGCAAAACTTC. Encoded protein: CASSDYYEQNF.

Turning to this clonotype: As the CDR3 is not closed by the conserved phenylalanine or tryptophan, this likely results from a read error. It is unclear where the CDR3 begins or ends on the DNA, so no DNA is shown, and the CDR3 is as TCRdb lists it. This chain uses TRBV5-4 with TRBJ2-3; no check of the table's D call, TRBD1, against the DNA was made. Germline lookup yields CDR1 SGHNT and CDR2 YYREEE (reference sequence). The CDR3 totals 16 residues, both ends included. The CDR3 reads CANSLGQGRGTDTPYL.

This clonotype occurred many times. The chain links TRBV20-1 to TRBJ1-3, with D possibly TRBD1 on 5 matching bases. V was clipped by 1 base and J by 0 bases, with 10 bases between them. Per the germline V gene, CDR1 is DFQATT and CDR2 is SNEGSKA (reference sequence). The CDR3 consists of 15 residues. The CDR3 nucleotides read TGCAGTGCTAGAGCCCCAGGGCTCTCTGGAAACACCATATATTTT. Translating it yields CSARAPGLSGNTIYF.

This clonotype occurred many times. The chain recombines TRBV4-2 with TRBJ2-7; D assignment may be TRBD1 or TRBD2 (6 bases each). The V gene lost 1 base and the J gene lost 2 bases, with 15 bases spanning the gap. Per germline, CDR1 LGHNA and CDR2 YNFKEQ. The CDR3 consists of 16 residues. As DNA, the CDR3 is TGTGCCAGCAGCCAAGTAGGAGACGGGGGCCCCTACGAGCAGTACTTC. Protein product: CASSQVGDGGPYEQYF.

In the case of this clonotype: The junction departs from the called germline gene at one end, perhaps through a read error. The chain employs TRBV6-1 and TRBJ1-2; D unresolved. Per germline, CDR1 MNHNS and CDR2 SASEGT. The CDR3 is made up of 12 amino acids. The CDR3, as DNA: TGTGTCAGCAGTCCGAGATGGGATGGCTACACCTTC. Protein product: CVSSPRWDGYTF.

V and J are TRBV4-2 and TRBJ2-1, with D possibly being TRBD2 (6 bases). CDR1 and CDR2 from the germline V gene are LGHNA and YNFKEQ. This CDR3 is 13 amino acids long. V was shortened by 8 bases and J by 9 bases, with 17 bases between the two germline ends. Here the CDR3 DNA reads TGTGCCAGCGGCGGGAATTCACGTTCTGAGCAGTTCTTC. As protein: CASGGNSRSEQFF.

In the case of this clonotype: The CDR3 carries no conserved terminal phenylalanine or tryptophan, so it likely arises from a read error. The rearrangement uses TRBV4-1 and TRBJ2-7; TRBD2 might be the D (6 bases). The germline V gene has CDR1 MGHRA and CDR2 YSYEKL. The length of the CDR3 is 16 residues. Trimming stripped 2 bases from V and 0 bases from J, with 14 bases between. The chain's CDR3 is CASSQYFSGSSYEQYL. The DNA of the CDR3 is TGCGCCAGCAGCCAATATTTTAGCGGAAGCTCCTACGAGCAGTACCTC.

As to this clonotype: An end of the junction differs from the germline gene, which may be a read error. The V and J genes are TRBV11-1 and TRBJ2-7, with no clear D. Germline CDR1 and CDR2: SGHAT and FQDESV (reference sequence). CDR3 length: 12 residues. CDR3 in DNA: TGTGCCAGCAGCTTCATGGGTCACAAGCATTACTTC. Translation: CASSFMGHKHYF.

Notes on this clonotype: The junction does not match germline at one end; this may be a read error. This chain uses TRBV11-2 with TRBJ2-1; tentative D call: TRBD2 (5 bases). Per the germline V gene, CDR1 is SGHAT and CDR2 is FQNNGV. The CDR3 contains 16 residues. CDR3 residues: CAGSLSLDGIYSEQFF. DNA for the CDR3: TGTGCCGGCAGCTTAAGCCTGGACGGGATCTACAGTGAGCAGTTCTTC. The full variable domain, in which reference TRBV11-2 and TRBJ2-1 provide the parts outside the CDR3, is EAGVAQSPRYKIIEKRQSVAFWCNPISGHATLYWYQQILGQGPKLLIQFQNNGVVDDSQLPKDRFSAERLKGVDSTLKIQPAKLEDSAVYLCAGSLSLDGIYSEQFFGPGTRLTVL.

The chain employs TRBV6-5 and TRBJ2-1, with D possibly TRBD2 on 6 matching bases. The end of the DNA fits TRBJ2-7 better, so the J call may be wrong. Germline CDR1 MNHEY, CDR2 SVGAGI. This CDR3 comprises 14 residues. CDR3 sequence reads: CTTSEGWASNEQYF. The CDR3 DNA sequence: TGTACCACCTCGGAGGGATGGGCCTCCAATGAGCAGTACTTC.